This entry lists 21 T cell receptor beta chains sequenced from one sample in a study of blood T cell repertoires in COVID-19. Profiled with immunoSEQ multiplex PCR; TCRdb holds only in-frame clones, not every one. The repertoire consists of 43,000 or so clones, with over 80% occurring once and the leading ten covering approximately 7.4%. Sequenced material: peripheral blood. Source of these receptors: a man in his sixties with active COVID-19.

This chain connects TRBV4-3 to TRBJ2-1, with D uncertain. Trimming removed 1 base from V and 9 bases from J, with 4 bases in between. The germline V gene has CDR1 LGHNA and CDR2 YSLEER. CDR3 length equals 11 residues. CDR3 residues: CASSQGSEQFF. The DNA of the CDR3 is TGCGCCAGCAGCCAAGGTAGTGAGCAGTTCTTC.

The CDR3 spells CASSLVVSGTYNEQFF. Here the CDR3 DNA reads TGTGCCAGCAGCTTGGTTGTAAGCGGGACCTACAATGAGCAGTTCTTC. The chain uses TRBV5-5 and TRBJ2-1, with 7 bases aligning to TRBD2. J was trimmed by 2 bases and V by 0 bases; bases with no gene match: 5. The germline CDR1 and CDR2 sequences are SGHKS and YYEKEE (reference sequence). The CDR3 runs 16 residues.

The chain joins TRBV2 to TRBJ1-3; maybe TRBD1 (6 bases). CDR3 size: 17 residues. Trimming pared 4 bases from V and 0 bases from J, leaving 16 bases between. Looked up from germline, CDR1 is SNHLY and CDR2 is FYNNEI. CDR3 residues: CASSAEPGVGSGNTIYF. The CDR3 DNA follows: TGTGCCAGCAGTGCCGAACCAGGGGTTGGCTCTGGAAACACCATATATTTT.

The genes are TRBV3-1 (or the pseudogene TRBV3-2) and TRBJ1-2; TRBD1 might be the D (6 bases). Trimming removed 0 bases at V and 9 bases at J, with 17 bases between. CDR1 LGHDT and CDR2 YNNKEL come from the germline V gene (reference sequence). This CDR3 is 15 amino acids long. The CDR3: CASSQELGSTGSYTF. In DNA form, the CDR3 reads TGTGCCAGCAGCCAAGAGTTGGGTTCGACAGGTAGCTACACCTTC.

This rearrangement joins TRBV5-1 to TRBJ2-6, with 7 bases aligning to TRBD1. J lost 2 bases, V lost 6 bases, and 5 bases had no gene match. Germline V gene data show CDR1 as SGHRS and CDR2 as YFSETQ. The CDR3 is made up of 15 amino acids. For the CDR3, the DNA is TGCGCCAGCAAGGCAGGGGGAGCTGGGGCCAACGTCCTGACTTTC. It yields the protein CASKAGGAGANVLTF.

The rearrangement uses TRBV2 and TRBJ1-5; 9 nucleotides line up with TRBD1. The CDR3 consists of 14 residues. From germline, CDR1 is SNHLY and CDR2 FYNNEI. V was pared by 6 bases and J by 2 bases, with 2 bases of the junction left unmatched. In nucleotides, the CDR3 is TGTGCCAGCAGGGGGGACAGGGGCAATCAGCCCCAGCATTTT. Its protein is CASRGDRGNQPQHF.

The rearrangement links TRBV18 to TRBJ2-7, with a tentative D call TRBD1 (5 bases). Germline CDR1 and CDR2: KGHSH and LQKENI. The CDR3 consists of 15 residues. V was pared by 0 bases and J by 3 bases, with 12 bases between. This chain's CDR3 is CASSPPGQSVYEQYF. In DNA, the CDR3 is TGTGCCAGCTCACCACCGGGGCAGAGTGTCTACGAGCAGTACTTC.

This clone was seen a few times. This chain connects TRBV7-3 to TRBJ1-1; a weak D match, TRBD1 (6 bases). Germline V gene data show CDR1 as SGHTA and CDR2 as FQGTGA. The CDR3 covers 13 residues. Trimming pared 4 bases from V and 10 bases from J, leaving 16 bases between. The CDR3 reads CASSYEGGNGAFF. The CDR3 bases are TGTGCCAGCAGCTACGAAGGGGGAAACGGAGCTTTCTTT.

V is TRBV11-2 and J is TRBJ2-3; TRBD1 matches at 7 bases. The CDR3 contains 15 residues. In germline, CDR1 is SGHAT, CDR2 FQNNGV. V shed 3 bases and J 0 bases; nucleotides not matched to a gene: 3. The CDR3 DNA reads TGTGCCAGCAGCTTCTCACAGGGGAGCACAGATACGCAGTATTTT. This gives the protein CASSFSQGSTDTQYF.

This clone was seen a single time. The chain employs TRBV30 and TRBJ2-7, with 10 bases fitting TRBD1. Germline CDR1 GTSNPN, CDR2 SVGIG (reference sequence). The ends lost 4 bases at V and 9 bases at J; junction bases unmatched: 12. This CDR3 has 14 residues. CDR3 sequence: CAWTRTGGGFGQYF. The CDR3, as DNA: TGTGCCTGGACGCGGACAGGGGGTGGTTTCGGGCAGTACTTC.

V gene TRBV12-3 or TRBV12-4 combines with J gene TRBJ1-5; D is unclear. The V end lost 6 bases, the J end lost 4 bases, and 10 bases lay between the germline ends. CDR3 length: 13 amino acids. The chain's CDR3 is CASSFDRNQPQHF. CDR3 coding DNA: TGTGCCAGCAGCTTTGATAGAAATCAGCCCCAGCATTTT.

V usage is TRBV18 and J usage is TRBJ2-6; 7 bases align to TRBD1. CDR1 is KGHSH, CDR2 LQKENI, per germline. V shed 0 bases, J shed 2 bases, and the junction held 7 bases outside the gene matches. The CDR3 loop spans 18 amino acids. This CDR3 is CASSPPGQTMTGANVLTF. In DNA, the CDR3 is TGTGCCAGCTCACCACCGGGACAGACAATGACTGGGGCCAACGTCCTGACTTTC.

The chain joins TRBV16 to TRBJ2-3; no firm D call. This CDR3 has 14 amino acids. The V gene's germline CDR1 is KGHSY and CDR2 FQNENV. Trimming removed 1 base at V and 3 bases at J, with 8 bases between. The CDR3 region is CASSQYSGTDTQYF. The DNA of the CDR3 is TGTGCCAGCAGCCAATACAGTGGAACAGATACGCAGTATTTT.

V is TRBV7-9 and J is TRBJ2-5; 9 bases are shared with TRBD2. This CDR3 is built from 15 residues. CDR1 is SEHNR and CDR2 is FQNEAQ in the germline V gene (reference sequence). V lost 2 bases to trimming and J lost 1 base; unmatched junction nucleotides: 2. DNA of the CDR3: TGTGCCAGCAGCTTACCAGCGGGAGGCCAAGAGACCCAGTACTTC. This codes for CASSLPAGGQETQYF.

The chain carries TRBV2 and TRBJ1-2, with D unresolved. From germline, CDR1 is SNHLY and CDR2 FYNNEI. V was clipped by 7 bases and J by 2 bases, with 8 bases between them. The CDR3 length is 12 residues. CDR3 DNA sequence: TGTGCCAGCACCCTTTCCAACTATGGCTACACCTTC. The encoded protein is CASTLSNYGYTF.

This clone was seen only a few times. This chain links TRBV2 with TRBJ2-7; 9 nucleotides match TRBD2. The germline gives CDR1 SNHLY, CDR2 FYNNEI. The ends lost 0 bases at V and 6 bases at J; junction bases unmatched: 9. The CDR3 is 16 residues long. CDR3 in DNA: TGTGCCAGCAGTGAAGCGGGACTAGCCTCAACTCGCGAGCAGTACTTC. Protein sequence: CASSEAGLASTREQYF.

CDR3: CASSLRVSSGVYNEQFF. CDR3 bases: TGTGCCAGCAGCTTACGGGTGTCTAGCGGGGTTTACAATGAGCAGTTCTTC. This sequence joins TRBV7-2 and TRBJ2-1, with 9 bases that match TRBD2. The CDR3 runs to 17 residues. After removal of 2 bases from V and 4 bases from J, the junction contained 9 bases not matched to a gene. Germline V gene lookup returns CDR1 SGHTA and CDR2 FQGNSA.

The chain combines TRBV19 with TRBJ1-1, with a weak D call TRBD1 (5 bases). V was shortened by 7 bases and J by 0 bases, with 21 bases between the two germline ends. The CDR3 spans 17 residues. Germline loops: CDR1 LNHDA, CDR2 SQIVND (reference sequence). The CDR3 DNA reads as TGTGCCAGTAAAAGGGGCCAGTTAAATGGTATGAACACTGAAGCTTTCTTT. Translating it yields CASKRGQLNGMNTEAFF.

The V and J genes are TRBV19 and TRBJ1-4, with TRBD1 matching 7 bases. With 5 bases clipped from V and 4 bases from J, the junction kept 10 bases outside the gene matches. The CDR3 runs to 16 residues. Germline lookup yields CDR1 LNHDA and CDR2 SQIVND (reference sequence). Written as DNA, the CDR3 is TGTGCCAGTAGTGTTCAACAGGGGTGGGGTAATGAAAAACTGTTTTTT. It codes for CASSVQQGWGNEKLFF.

The genes are TRBV2 and TRBJ1-5, with D tentatively TRBD1 (5 bases). Germline loops: CDR1 SNHLY, CDR2 FYNNEI. Deletions cut 5 bases from V and 4 bases from J, with 15 bases between. This CDR3 spans 15 amino acids. The CDR3 region is CASSRTLSTNQPQHF. CDR3 DNA sequence: TGTGCCAGCAGTAGGACACTCTCTACTAATCAGCCCCAGCATTTT.

The chain joins TRBV5-6 to TRBJ1-6; the D gene is possibly TRBD1 (5 bases). The V end lost 4 bases, the J end lost 9 bases, and 23 bases lay between the germline ends. Germline V gene lookup returns CDR1 SGHDT and CDR2 YYEEEE. The CDR3 runs to 17 residues. The CDR3 nucleotides are TGTGCCAGCAGCCCCTGGGGTGTTAAGGGGTCGGGTTCACCCCTCCACTTT. It specifies CASSPWGVKGSGSPLHF.